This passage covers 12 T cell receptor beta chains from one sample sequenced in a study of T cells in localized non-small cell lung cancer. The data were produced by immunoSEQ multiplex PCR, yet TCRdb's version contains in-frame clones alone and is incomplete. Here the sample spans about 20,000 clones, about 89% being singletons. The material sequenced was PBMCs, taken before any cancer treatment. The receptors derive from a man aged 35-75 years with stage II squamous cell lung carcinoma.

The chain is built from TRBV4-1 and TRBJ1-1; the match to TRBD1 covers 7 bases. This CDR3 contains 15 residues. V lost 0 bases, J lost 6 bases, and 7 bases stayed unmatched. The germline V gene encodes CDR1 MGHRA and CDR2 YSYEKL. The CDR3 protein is CASSQDRQGVSEAFF. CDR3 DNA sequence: TGCGCCAGCAGCCAAGACCGACAGGGTGTGTCTGAAGCTTTCTTT.

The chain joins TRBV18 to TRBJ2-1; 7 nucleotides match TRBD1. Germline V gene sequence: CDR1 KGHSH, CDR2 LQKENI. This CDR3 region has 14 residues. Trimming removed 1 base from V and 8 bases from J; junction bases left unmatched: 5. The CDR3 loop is CASSPQTGYDEQFF. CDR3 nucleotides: TGTGCCAGCTCACCACAGACAGGGTACGATGAGCAGTTCTTC.

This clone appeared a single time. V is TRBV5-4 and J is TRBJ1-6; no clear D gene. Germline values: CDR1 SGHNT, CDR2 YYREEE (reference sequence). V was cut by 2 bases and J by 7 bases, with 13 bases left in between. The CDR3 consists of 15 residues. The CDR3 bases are TGTGCCAGCAGCTTAGTGGCAGGTGGGAATTCACCCCTCCACTTT. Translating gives CASSLVAGGNSPLHF.

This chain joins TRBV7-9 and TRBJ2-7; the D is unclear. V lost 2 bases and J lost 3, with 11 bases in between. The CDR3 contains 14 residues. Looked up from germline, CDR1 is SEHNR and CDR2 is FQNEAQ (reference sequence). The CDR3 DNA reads TGTGCCAGCAGCTTATCCGGCCCCCTCTACGAGCAGTACTTC. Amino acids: CASSLSGPLYEQYF.

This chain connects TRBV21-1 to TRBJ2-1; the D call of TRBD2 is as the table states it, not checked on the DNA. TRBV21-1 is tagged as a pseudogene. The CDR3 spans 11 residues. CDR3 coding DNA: TGTGCCAGCAAAGGGAGGAATGAGCAGTTCTTC. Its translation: CASKGRNEQFF.

In DNA form, the CDR3 reads TGTGCCAGTTCCCTCGTTATCGGGAATTCACCCCTCCACTTT. It translates to CASSLVIGNSPLHF. The chain links TRBV19 to TRBJ1-6, with unresolved D. This CDR3 has 14 residues. V gave up 8 bases and J gave up 7 bases, with 15 bases separating them. CDR1 LNHDA and CDR2 SQIVND come from the germline V gene (reference sequence).

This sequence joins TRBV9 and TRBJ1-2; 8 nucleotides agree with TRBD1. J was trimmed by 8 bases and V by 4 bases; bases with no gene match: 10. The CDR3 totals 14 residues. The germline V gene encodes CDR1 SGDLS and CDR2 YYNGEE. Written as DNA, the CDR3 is TGTGCCAGCAGCCTTGGACAGGGAGGAGACGGCTACACCTTC. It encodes CASSLGQGGDGYTF.

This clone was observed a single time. CDR3 sequence (DNA): TGTGCCACCGAATTAGCGGGGGCCCCCACAGATACGCAGTATTTT. Its translation: CATELAGAPTDTQYF. The chain employs TRBV15 and TRBJ2-3; 9 positions agree with TRBD2. The germline V gene has CDR1 LNHNV and CDR2 YYDKDF (reference sequence). This CDR3 is 15 amino acids long. Trimming removed 8 bases from V and 2 bases from J; junction bases left unmatched: 8.

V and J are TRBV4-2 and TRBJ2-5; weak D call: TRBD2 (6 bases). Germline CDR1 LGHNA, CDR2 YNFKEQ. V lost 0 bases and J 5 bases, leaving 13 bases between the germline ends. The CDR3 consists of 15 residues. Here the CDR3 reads CASSQDRREEETQYF. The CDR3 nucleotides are TGTGCCAGCAGCCAAGACAGGAGGGAGGAGGAGACCCAGTACTTC.

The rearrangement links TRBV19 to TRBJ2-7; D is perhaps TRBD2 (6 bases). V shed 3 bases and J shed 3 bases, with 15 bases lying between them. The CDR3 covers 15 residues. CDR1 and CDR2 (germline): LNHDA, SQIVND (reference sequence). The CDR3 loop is CASSISNGGVYEQYF. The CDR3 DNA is TGTGCCAGTAGTATTTCGAACGGAGGGGTCTACGAGCAGTACTTC.

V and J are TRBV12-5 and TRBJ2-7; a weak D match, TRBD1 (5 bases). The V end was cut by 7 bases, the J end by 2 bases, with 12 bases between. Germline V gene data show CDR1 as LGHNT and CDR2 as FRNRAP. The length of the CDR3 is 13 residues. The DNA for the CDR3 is TGTGCTAGTGCCACGGGCAGGGCCTACGAGCAGTACTTC. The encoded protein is CASATGRAYEQYF.

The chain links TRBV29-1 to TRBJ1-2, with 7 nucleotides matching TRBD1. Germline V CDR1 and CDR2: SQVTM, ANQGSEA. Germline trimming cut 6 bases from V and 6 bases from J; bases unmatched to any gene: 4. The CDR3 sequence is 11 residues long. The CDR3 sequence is CSVSTGDGYTF. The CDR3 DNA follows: TGCAGCGTGAGCACAGGGGATGGCTACACCTTC.